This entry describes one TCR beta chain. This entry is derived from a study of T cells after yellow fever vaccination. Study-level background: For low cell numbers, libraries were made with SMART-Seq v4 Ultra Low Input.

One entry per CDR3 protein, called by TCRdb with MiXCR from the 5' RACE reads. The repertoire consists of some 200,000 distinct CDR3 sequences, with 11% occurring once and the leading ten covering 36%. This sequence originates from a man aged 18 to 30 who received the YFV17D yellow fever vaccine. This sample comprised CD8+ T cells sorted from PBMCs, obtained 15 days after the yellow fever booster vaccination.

This chain's CDR3 is CSAREGRGPYNEQFF. As DNA, the CDR3 is TGCAGTGCTAGAGAGGGGAGGGGCCCCTACAATGAGCAGTTCTTC. The J gene is TRBJ2-1, the V gene TRBV20-1; 7 positions agree with TRBD2. CDR1 is DFQATT, CDR2 SNEGSKA, per germline (reference sequence). Trimming took 0 bases from V and 2 from J; bases not matched to a gene: 4. This CDR3 is 15 amino acids long.